The 22 T cell receptor beta chains given below trace back to one sample, sequenced in a study of low-dose radiotherapy and immunotherapy resistance in tumors. Gene-specific TRAV and TRBV primers were used for first-strand cDNA, covering alpha and beta chains. Using a constant-region primer together with a V-primer adapter, TCRs were subjected to about 20 PCR cycles of amplification. Via MiXCR, TCRdb re-called the reads, giving one row per CDR3 protein. The sample records tens of thousands of distinct CDR3 sequences, roughly 19% being singletons. As to time point: after trial treatment. Regarding treatment: LDRT plus nivolumab, ipilimumab, low-dose cyclophosphamide and aspirin (RACIN trial). This material consisted of PBMCs, taken after low-dose radiotherapy plus immunotherapy. All receptors come from a female donor with ovarian cancer.

This clonotype was seen repeatedly, ten times or more. V gene TRBV10-2 combines with J gene TRBJ1-1, with a weak D call TRBD1 (5 bases). CDR1 and CDR2 (germline): WSHSY, SAAADI. The V end was cut by 8 bases, the J end by 1 base, with 11 bases between. CDR3 size: 13 residues. DNA of the CDR3: TGCGCCAGCGTAGGGGCGGGGAACACTGAAGCTTTCTTT. Translating it yields CASVGAGNTEAFF.

Points on this clonotype: A single base separates this from a much larger clone, so it may be a read error. This chain uses TRBV19 with TRBJ1-1, with 7 bases that match TRBD1. The CDR3 covers 18 residues. Per germline, CDR1 LNHDA and CDR2 SQIVND (reference sequence). V lost 5 bases to trimming and J lost 0 bases; unmatched junction nucleotides: 15. For the CDR3, the DNA is TGTGCCAGTAGTGTGGACAGGACCCTTACCATAATGAACACTGAAGCTTTCTTT. Its protein is CASSVDRTLTIMNTEAFF. The variable domain in full, with the rest retrieved from reference TRBV19 and TRBJ1-1, is DGGITQSPKYLFRKEGQNVTLSCEQNLNHDAMYWYRQDPGQGLRLIYYSQIVNDFQKGDIAEGYSVSREKKESFPLTVTSAQKNPTAFYLCASSVDRTLTIMNTEAFFGQGTRLTVV.

This clonotype was seen ten or more times. J is TRBJ1-2 and V is TRBV5-1; a weak D match, TRBD1 (5 bases). V lost 4 bases and J 2 bases, leaving 12 bases between the germline ends. The CDR3 runs 14 residues. Germline-derived CDR1 and CDR2 are SGHRS and YFSETQ. The CDR3 coding sequence is TGCGCCAGCAGCATAAGGGACGGGAACTATGGCTACACCTTC. Translation gives CASSIRDGNYGYTF.

This chain joins TRBV12-3 or TRBV12-4 and TRBJ2-7; no clear D. V lost 6 bases and J 1 base, leaving 7 bases between the germline ends. The CDR3 length is 12 residues. The CDR3 DNA reads as TGTGCCAGCAGGCCCGTGTCCTACGAGCAGTACTTC. Protein product: CASRPVSYEQYF.

V is TRBV7-3 and J is TRBJ2-2; weak D call: TRBD1 (6 bases). There are 19 residues in the CDR3. CDR1 SGHTA and CDR2 FQGTGA come from the germline V gene. The V end was cut by 5 bases, the J end by 2 bases, with 24 bases between. The CDR3 bases are TGTGCCAGCAGCCACGACTCCTCCGGTAGGACAGTTAACACCGGGGAGCTGTTTTTT. Its protein product is CASSHDSSGRTVNTGELFF.

The rearrangement joins TRBV4-2 to TRBJ2-5; D is unclear. The CDR3 is 14 amino acids. Trimming pared 0 bases from V and 12 bases from J, leaving 17 bases between. Germline CDR1 LGHNA, CDR2 YNFKEQ. The CDR3 reads CASSQDATKGYEYF. The CDR3 bases are TGTGCCAGCAGCCAAGACGCCACGAAGGGATATGAGTACTTC.

Many counts were recorded for this clonotype. The chain joins TRBV29-1 to TRBJ2-5, with 7 nucleotides matching TRBD1. Germline V gives CDR1 SQVTM, CDR2 ANQGSEA. This CDR3 is built from 13 residues. V was pared by 6 bases and J by 4 bases, with 8 bases of the junction left unmatched. The CDR3 nucleotides read TGCAGCGTCGAGAGACAGGGTCGAGAGACCCAGTACTTC. Encoded protein: CSVERQGRETQYF.

This clonotype was picked up many times. The chain carries TRBV12-3 or TRBV12-4 and TRBJ2-1; 8 bases are a match to TRBD2. Trimming cost V 6 bases and J 3 bases; bases outside gene matches: 4. This CDR3 contains 14 residues. The CDR3 DNA follows: TGTGCCAGCAGGCAGCGGGAGTACTACAATGAGCAGTTCTTC. The encoded protein is CASRQREYYNEQFF.

This clonotype came up many times. This chain connects TRBV18 to TRBJ2-7; the match to TRBD2 covers 10 bases. The ends lost 4 bases at V and 5 bases at J; junction bases unmatched: 8. The germline gives CDR1 KGHSH, CDR2 LQKENI. This CDR3 comprises 15 residues. This CDR3 is CASSRGLAANNEQYF. The DNA for the CDR3 is TGTGCCAGCTCACGTGGACTAGCGGCCAACAACGAGCAGTACTTC.

This clonotype was found many times. The chain combines TRBV28 with TRBJ2-7; 8 bases align to TRBD2. Germline CDR1 and CDR2: MDHEN and SYDVKM. This CDR3 region has 13 residues. Germline trimming cut 7 bases from V and 4 bases from J; bases unmatched to any gene: 6. The CDR3 region is CASMAGGLYEQYF. The CDR3 nucleotides are TGTGCCAGCATGGCGGGGGGATTATACGAGCAGTACTTC.

This clonotype has ten or more counts. V and J are TRBV7-2 and TRBJ2-1, with 10 nucleotides matching TRBD2. The V gene end was trimmed by 5 bases and the J gene end by 7 bases; junction bases not matched to a gene: 8. The CDR3 totals 15 residues. In germline, CDR1 is SGHTA, CDR2 FQGNSA. The CDR3 loop reads CASSALAGLKNEQFF. The CDR3, as DNA: TGTGCCAGCAGCGCACTAGCGGGACTGAAGAATGAGCAGTTCTTC.

Comment on this clonotype: A read error is the likely source, as a far larger clone sits one nucleotide away. The rearrangement joins TRBV5-5 to TRBJ2-4; TRBD2 matches at 16 bases. Germline V gene lookup returns CDR1 SGHKS and CDR2 YYEKEE (reference sequence). V trimming: 0 bases; J trimming: 13 bases; junction bases outside the gene matches: 13. This CDR3 is built from 18 residues. The CDR3, as DNA: TGTGCCAGCAGCTTGGCGGGACTAGCGGGAGGGAGCTACAATGAGCAGTACTTC. This sequence encodes CASSLAGLAGGSYNEQYF.

This clonotype came up a few times. The CDR3 DNA reads as TGTGCCAGCGGACAGACAGGGAGGAGCAATCAGCCCCAGCATTTT. Its protein is CASGQTGRSNQPQHF. This chain uses TRBV6-1 with TRBJ1-5; TRBD1 matches 7 bases. The CDR3 has 15 residues. V was clipped by 8 bases and J by 1 base; unmatched bases: 8. From germline, CDR1 is MNHNS and CDR2 SASEGT.

A few counts support this clonotype. The CDR3 nucleotides read TGTGCCACCAGTGAATGGACTAGCGGGAGTAGGGGTGAGCAGTTCTTC. This gives the protein CATSEWTSGSRGEQFF. The chain has TRBV24-1 and TRBJ2-1; 13 positions agree with TRBD2. Germline CDR1 reads KGHDR; CDR2 reads SFDVKD. The CDR3 runs to 16 residues. V trimming: 4 bases; J trimming: 9 bases; junction bases outside the gene matches: 8.

This clonotype was counted a few times. The CDR3: CASSSLAGEGNEQFF. CDR3 nucleotide sequence: TGTGCCAGCAGTTCCCTAGCGGGAGAAGGGAATGAGCAGTTCTTC. The genes are TRBV12-3 or TRBV12-4 and TRBJ2-1; the match to TRBD2 covers 10 bases. The trim removed 4 bases at V and 7 bases at J, leaving 7 bases unmatched. The length of the CDR3 is 15 residues.

This clonotype was observed many times. This chain uses TRBV6-6 with TRBJ2-7, with 10 bases matching TRBD1. The CDR3 has 17 residues. Germline loops: CDR1 MNHNY, CDR2 SVGAGI (reference sequence). V gave up 0 bases and J gave up 3 bases; unmatched junction bases: 8. The DNA for the CDR3 is TGTGCCAGCAGTTACTCAAGCCCGGGACAGGGGTACTACGAGCAGTACTTC. Translation: CASSYSSPGQGYYEQYF.

This clonotype was recorded many times. The chain links TRBV4-3 to TRBJ2-7; D is unresolved. The CDR3 totals 13 residues. Germline V gene sequence: CDR1 LGHNA, CDR2 YSLEER. Trimming stripped 4 bases from V and 7 bases from J, with 14 bases between. The CDR3 region has the DNA TGCGCCAGCAGCCCTTCTTTCGAACGGGAGCAGTACTTC. Translation: CASSPSFEREQYF.

This clonotype was observed many times. The gene calls are TRBV4-1 and TRBJ2-7; 10 bases match TRBD1. The V gene end was trimmed by 1 base and the J gene end by 9 bases; junction bases not matched to a gene: 3. Germline CDR1 reads MGHRA; CDR2 reads YSYEKL. The CDR3 length is 13 residues. The CDR3 reads CASSQGQGARQYF. The CDR3 DNA follows: TGCGCCAGCAGCCAAGGACAGGGGGCTAGGCAGTACTTC.

This clonotype has a count of ten or more. The chain is built from TRBV7-9 and TRBJ2-2; D gene uncertain. The ends were cut back, 2 bases at V and 0 bases at J, with 7 bases in the middle. Germline CDR1 reads SEHNR; CDR2 reads FQNEAQ (reference sequence). The CDR3 totals 15 residues. Here the CDR3 DNA reads TGTGCCAGCAGCTTACATACCACGAACACCGGGGAGCTGTTTTTT. As protein: CASSLHTTNTGELFF.

The rearrangement uses TRBV7-9 and TRBJ1-1; no clear D gene. CDR3 length: 13 residues. V shed 6 bases and J shed 8 bases, with 16 bases lying between them. The germline CDR1 and CDR2 sequences are SEHNR and FQNEAQ (reference sequence). CDR3 in DNA: TGTGCCAGCAGACCTACGATGCTTGAAGAAGCTTTCTTT. Its protein product is CASRPTMLEEAFF.

This clonotype was recorded many times. The chain uses TRBV5-1 and TRBJ2-5, with 13 bases matching TRBD2. After removal of 2 bases from V and 4 bases from J, the junction contained 11 bases not matched to a gene. The CDR3 is 18 residues long. CDR1 SGHRS and CDR2 YFSETQ come from the germline V gene. The CDR3 loop is CASSFSTSGGREGETQYF. The DNA of the CDR3 is TGCGCCAGCAGCTTTTCGACTAGCGGGGGGCGTGAAGGAGAGACCCAGTACTTC.

Ten or more counts support this clonotype. The V and J genes are TRBV20-1 and TRBJ1-1; D unclear. There are 12 residues in the CDR3. Germline CDR1 and CDR2: DFQATT and SNEGSKA (reference sequence). V was cut by 3 bases and J by 2 bases, with 7 bases left in between. The CDR3 nucleotides read TGCAGTGCTAGCTACAGAAACACTGAAGCTTTCTTT. Encoded protein: CSASYRNTEAFF.